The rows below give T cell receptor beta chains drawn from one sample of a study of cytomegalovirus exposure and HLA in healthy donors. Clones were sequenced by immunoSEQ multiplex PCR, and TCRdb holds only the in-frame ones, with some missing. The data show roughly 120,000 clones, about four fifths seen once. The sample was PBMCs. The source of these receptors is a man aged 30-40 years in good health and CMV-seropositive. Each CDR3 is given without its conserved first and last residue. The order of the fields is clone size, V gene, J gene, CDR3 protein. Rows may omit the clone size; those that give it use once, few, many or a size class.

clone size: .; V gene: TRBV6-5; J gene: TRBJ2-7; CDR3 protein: ASSAGYYYEQY
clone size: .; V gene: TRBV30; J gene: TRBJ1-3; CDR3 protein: ASGQGAAGNTIY
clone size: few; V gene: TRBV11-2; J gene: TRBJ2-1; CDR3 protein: ASSLTSEQF
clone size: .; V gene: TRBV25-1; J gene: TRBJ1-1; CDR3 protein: ASSVYGGTEAF
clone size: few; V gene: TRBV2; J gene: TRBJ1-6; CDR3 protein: ASSAQYNSPLH
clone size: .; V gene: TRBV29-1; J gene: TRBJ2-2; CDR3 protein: SVILAGALNTGELF
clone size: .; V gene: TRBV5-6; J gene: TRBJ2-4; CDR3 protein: ASSQGARLAKNSQY
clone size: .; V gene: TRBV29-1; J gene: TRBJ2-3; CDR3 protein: SARTTAFTDTQY
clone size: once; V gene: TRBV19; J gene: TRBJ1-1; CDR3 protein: ASRGPGQGANTEAF
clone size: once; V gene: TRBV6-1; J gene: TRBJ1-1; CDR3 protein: ASSAMDRLTEAF
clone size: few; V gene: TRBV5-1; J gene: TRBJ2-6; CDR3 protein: ASSPINRDSGANGLT
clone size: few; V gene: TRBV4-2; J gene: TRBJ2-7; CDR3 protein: ASSQVSGTGAYEQY
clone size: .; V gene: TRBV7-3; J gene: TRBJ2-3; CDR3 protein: ASSSRAGVVDTQY
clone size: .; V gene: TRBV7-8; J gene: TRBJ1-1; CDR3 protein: ASSLRQGVEAF
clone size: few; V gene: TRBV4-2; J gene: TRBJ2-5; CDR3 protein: ASSPGSGDQETQY
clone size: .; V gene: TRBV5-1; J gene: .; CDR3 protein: ASSLDVAGEYEQY
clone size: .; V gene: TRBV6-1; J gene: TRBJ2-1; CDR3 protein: ATRGLIEVDGQF
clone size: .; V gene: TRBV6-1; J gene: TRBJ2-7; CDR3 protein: ASSEARQAAYEQY
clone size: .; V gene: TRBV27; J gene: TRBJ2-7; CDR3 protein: ASSPSQGVVTYEQY
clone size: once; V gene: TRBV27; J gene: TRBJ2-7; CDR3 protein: ASSFNYEQY
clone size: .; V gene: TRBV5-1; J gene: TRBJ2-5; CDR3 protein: ASSSGQGQETQY
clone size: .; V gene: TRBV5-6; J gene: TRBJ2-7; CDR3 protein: ASSLLSSGGASYEQY
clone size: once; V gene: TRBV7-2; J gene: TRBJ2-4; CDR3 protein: ASSLVPQSGGAKNIQY
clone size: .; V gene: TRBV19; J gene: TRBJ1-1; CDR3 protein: ASSIGQSGALGAF
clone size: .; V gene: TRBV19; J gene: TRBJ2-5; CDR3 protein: ASSIRSGRAVETQY
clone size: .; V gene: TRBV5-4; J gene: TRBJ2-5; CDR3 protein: ASSLVRGAQETQY
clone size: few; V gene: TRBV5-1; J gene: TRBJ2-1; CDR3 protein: ASSFTDRENNEQF
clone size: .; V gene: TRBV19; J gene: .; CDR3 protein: ASSNLREGYYEQY
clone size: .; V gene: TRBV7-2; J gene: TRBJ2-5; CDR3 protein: ASSFANRDGKTQY
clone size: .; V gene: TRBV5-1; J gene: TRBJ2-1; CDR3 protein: ASSLAFPGRNEQF
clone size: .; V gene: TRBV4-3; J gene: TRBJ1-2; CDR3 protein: ASSLGQNYGYT
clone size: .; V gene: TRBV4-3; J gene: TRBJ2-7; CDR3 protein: ASSQGSGHYEQY
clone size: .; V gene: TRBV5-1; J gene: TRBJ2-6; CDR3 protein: ASSPSSGANGLT
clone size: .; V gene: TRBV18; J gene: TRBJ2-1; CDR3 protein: ASSPLEAQYLYNEQF
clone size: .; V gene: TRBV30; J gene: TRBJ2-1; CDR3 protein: AWGQGYNEQF
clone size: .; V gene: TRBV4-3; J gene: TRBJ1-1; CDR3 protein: ASSQGSGDYTEAF
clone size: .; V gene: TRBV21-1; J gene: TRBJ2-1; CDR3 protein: ASSKTRLAGGPNEQF
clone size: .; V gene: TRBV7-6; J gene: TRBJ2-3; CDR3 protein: ASSLTSGGPKGGGITDTQY
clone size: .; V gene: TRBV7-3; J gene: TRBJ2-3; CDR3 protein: ASSFRGSGVTDTQY
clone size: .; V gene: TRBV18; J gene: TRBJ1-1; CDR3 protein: ASSPIRTGGTEAF
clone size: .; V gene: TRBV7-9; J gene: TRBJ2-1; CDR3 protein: ASSGDRGNEQF
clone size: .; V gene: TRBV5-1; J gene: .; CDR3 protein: ASSMGQVVSYEQY
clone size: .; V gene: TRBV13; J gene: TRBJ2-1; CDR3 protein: ASTPPGATEQF
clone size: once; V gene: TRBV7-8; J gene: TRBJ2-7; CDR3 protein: ASSLPRQGPYEQY
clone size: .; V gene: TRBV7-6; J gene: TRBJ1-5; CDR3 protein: ASSPDPSDQPQH
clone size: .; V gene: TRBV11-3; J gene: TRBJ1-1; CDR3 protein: ASSLDRGLSNTEAF
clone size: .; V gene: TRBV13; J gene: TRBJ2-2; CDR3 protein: ASSHILTGELF
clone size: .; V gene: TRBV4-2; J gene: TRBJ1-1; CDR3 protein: ASSQEGFQGTPEAF
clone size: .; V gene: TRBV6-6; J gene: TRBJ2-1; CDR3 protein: ASSSRGSDNEQF
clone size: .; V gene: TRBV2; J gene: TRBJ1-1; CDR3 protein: ASKEGARKTEAF
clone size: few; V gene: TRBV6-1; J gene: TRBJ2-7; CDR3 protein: ASSEVMEGLGYYEQY
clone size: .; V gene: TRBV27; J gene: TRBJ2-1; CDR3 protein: ASCRDSHNEQF
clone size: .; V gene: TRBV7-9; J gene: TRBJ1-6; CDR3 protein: ASSLDESWWNSPLH
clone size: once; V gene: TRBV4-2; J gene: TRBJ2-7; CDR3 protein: ASSQDDGSSYEQY
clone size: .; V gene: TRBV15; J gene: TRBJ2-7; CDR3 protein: ATSREEPGTPYEQY